This T cell receptor beta chain was documented in a study of OX40 agonist ivuxolimab in advanced cancers. Study overall: Partial responses were seen in three patients, one with hepatocellular carcinoma and two with cutaneous melanoma.

The repertoire was sequenced with immunoSEQ multiplex PCR; TCRdb's copy has only in-frame clones and lacks some. The data show tens of thousands of clones, approximately 89% seen once. The CDR3 loop spans 17 amino acids. Germline lookup yields CDR1 PRHDT and CDR2 FYEKMQ (reference sequence). Regarding the study as a whole: Researchers did not establish what antigens the expanded peripheral T cells target. Relatively little clonal expansion, among the lowest observed, appeared in partial responders at 0.1-3.0 mg/kg. CD8+ T cells averaged more expanded clones than CD4+.

Comment on this clone: Antigen unknown. The junction departs from the called germline gene at one end, perhaps through a read error.

The sequences come from CD4+ or CD8+ T cells sorted from blood, collected in a trial of the OX40 agonist ivuxolimab. This TCR was recovered from an adult with an advanced solid tumor such as melanoma, head and neck, liver or kidney cancer. The V call is TRBV13, the J call TRBJ2-3; 16 bases fit TRBD2. The CDR3 loop reads CASSGGLAGGPRSLVRF. The CDR3, as DNA: TGTGCCAGCAGCGGGGGACTAGCGGGAGGGCCACGGTCACTGGTCAGGTTT.